The sequence of this TCR beta chain was determined in a study of blood T cell repertoires in COVID-19. Germline V CDR1 and CDR2: SGDLS, YYNGEE. The CDR3 is 14 amino acids. V trimming: 3 bases; J trimming: 9 bases; junction bases outside the gene matches: 8. Assay used: immunoSEQ multiplex PCR; TCRdb lists only in-frame clones, some missing. The sample yields 120,000 or so clones, 70% to 90% seen once. The V gene is TRBV9, the J gene TRBJ2-1; 8 bases agree with TRBD1. This sequence was found in a woman aged 45-65 years with acute or convalescent COVID-19. The sequenced material came from peripheral blood. The CDR3 region has the DNA TGTGCCAGCAGCGAACGGACAGGGCCAAGTGAGCAGTTCTTC. Translated, it gives CASSERTGPSEQFF.